One sample yielded the 19 T cell receptor beta chains listed below, sequenced in a study of chemoradiotherapy in HPV16-positive cancers. Produced via immunoSEQ multiplex PCR; TCRdb's table is partial and in-frame only. The sample contains 8,500 to 9,000 clones, roughly 70% of which appear only once. Collection took place from a patient who underwent chemoradiotherapy. Receptors were obtained from a human donor with HPV-associated anogenital cancer.

The gene calls are TRBV28 and TRBJ2-7; D possibly corresponds to TRBD2 (5 bases). Deletions cut 10 bases from V and 6 bases from J, with 22 bases between. Germline V gives CDR1 MDHEN, CDR2 SYDVKM. The CDR3 loop spans 14 amino acids. The CDR3 DNA sequence: TGTGCCACCCAGCCCTGGAGGTCGCGGTCCGAGCAGTACTTC. As protein: CATQPWRSRSEQYF. The full variable domain, with the rest looked up from reference TRBV28 and TRBJ2-7, is DVKVTQSSRYLVKRTGEKVFLECVQDMDHENMFWYRQDPGLGLRLIYFSYDVKMKEKGDIPEGYSVSREKKERFSLILESASTNQTSMYLCATQPWRSRSEQYFGPGTRLTVT.

As concerns this clone: Germline and junction disagree at one end, which may indicate a read error. The chain is built from TRBV6-1 and TRBJ2-3, with 7 nucleotides matching TRBD1. The germline V gene has CDR1 MNHNS and CDR2 SASEGT. The CDR3 length is 13 residues. This CDR3 is CASSERASTQGNF. For the CDR3, the DNA is TGTGCCAGCAGTGAGAGGGCTTCAACACAGGGGAATTTT.

The chain carries TRBV5-1 and TRBJ2-1; 10 bases fit TRBD2. CDR3 length equals 13 residues. V was clipped by 5 bases and J by 9 bases; unmatched bases: 5. Germline CDR1 is SGHRS and CDR2 is YFSETQ. This CDR3 reads CASSQGLASEQFF. The CDR3 DNA sequence: TGCGCCAGCAGTCAGGGACTAGCGTCTGAGCAGTTCTTC.

The J gene is TRBJ1-1, the V gene TRBV19; D is unclear. This CDR3 contains 14 residues. Per the germline V gene, CDR1 is LNHDA and CDR2 is SQIVND (reference sequence). With 3 bases removed from V and 2 bases from J, the gap between germline ends came to 10 bases. DNA of the CDR3: TGTGCCAGTAGTATTCCAGCCCCAAACACTGAAGCTTTCTTT. Translation: CASSIPAPNTEAFF.

This clone was counted between two and nine times. The chain has TRBV7-8 and TRBJ2-1; perhaps TRBD2 as D (5 bases). Deletions cut 5 bases from V and 9 bases from J, with 11 bases between. The germline V gene has CDR1 SGHVS and CDR2 FQNEAQ. The CDR3 covers 12 residues. CDR3 bases: TGTGCCAGCAGCGGGGTACGGGGTGAGCAGTTCTTC. Residues: CASSGVRGEQFF.

The rearrangement links TRBV4-1 to TRBJ2-7; a weak D match, TRBD2 (5 bases). The CDR3 contains 15 residues. The germline V and J ends were trimmed by 1 base and 5 bases, with 15 bases remaining between them. Germline-derived CDR1 and CDR2 are MGHRA and YSYEKL. Written as DNA, the CDR3 is TGCGCCAGCAGCCAAGGGTTTGGGAGAGGGAACGAGCAGTACTTC. Its protein product is CASSQGFGRGNEQYF.

The chain joins TRBV2 to TRBJ1-1; D unclear. Germline CDR1 reads SNHLY; CDR2 reads FYNNEI. The CDR3 is made up of 15 amino acids. V was pared by 0 bases and J by 1 base, with 9 bases between. As DNA, the CDR3 is TGTGCCAGCAGTGAAGCGCTTCTAGGGAACACTGAAGCTTTCTTT. Encoded protein: CASSEALLGNTEAFF.

This rearrangement joins TRBV4-3 to TRBJ2-3; perhaps TRBD1 as D (6 bases). This CDR3 has 14 residues. Trimming removed 0 bases at V and 6 bases at J, with 10 bases between. The germline V gene has CDR1 LGHNA and CDR2 YSLEER. CDR3 sequence reads: CASSQDLRGDTQYF. The CDR3 coding sequence is TGCGCCAGCAGCCAAGATCTCAGGGGTGATACGCAGTATTTT.

In DNA form, the CDR3 reads TGTGCCAGCAGCACTCCGTACATGGGGGACACTGAAGCTTTCTTT. It codes for CASSTPYMGDTEAFF. V gene TRBV7-6 combines with J gene TRBJ1-1, with D possibly being TRBD1 (5 bases). CDR3 length: 15 amino acids. Germline CDR1 SGHVS, CDR2 FNYEAQ. Trimming took off 5 bases at V and 3 bases at J, with 16 bases between the two ends.

V is TRBV6-6 and J is TRBJ1-5; D remains unclear. With 6 bases removed from V and 0 bases from J, the gap between germline ends came to 12 bases. Germline-derived CDR1 and CDR2 are MNHNY and SVGAGI (reference sequence). There are 15 residues in the CDR3. The CDR3 sequence is CASSYLGNSNQPQHF. The CDR3 DNA sequence: TGTGCCAGCAGCTACCTGGGAAATAGCAATCAGCCCCAGCATTTT.

This clone has a handful of counts. The chain recombines TRBV19 with TRBJ2-7; D remains ambiguous. There are 13 residues in the CDR3. The germline gives CDR1 LNHDA, CDR2 SQIVND (reference sequence). V was clipped by 6 bases and J by 6 bases, with 15 bases between them. This chain's CDR3 is CASSTSPGGEQYF. For the CDR3, the DNA is TGTGCCAGTAGCACGTCGCCGGGTGGCGAGCAGTACTTC.

Only one count was recorded for this clone. This chain uses TRBV19 with TRBJ1-1; no definite D call. The length of the CDR3 is 13 residues. V lost 3 bases, J lost 3 bases, and 8 bases lay in between. The V gene's germline CDR1 is LNHDA and CDR2 SQIVND (reference sequence). The CDR3 coding sequence is TGTGCCAGTAGTATTTACAGACACACTGAAGCTTTCTTT. Amino acid sequence: CASSIYRHTEAFF.

This chain's CDR3 is CASSFGQGETYNSPLHF. DNA for the CDR3: TGCGCCAGCAGCTTTGGACAGGGAGAAACCTATAATTCACCCCTCCACTTT. This rearrangement joins TRBV4-1 to TRBJ1-6; 8 bases map to TRBD1. Germline V gene lookup returns CDR1 MGHRA and CDR2 YSYEKL. CDR3 length: 17 amino acids. V was clipped by 5 bases and J by 2 bases; unmatched bases: 8.

The CDR3: CASSDSPGQPEAFF. The CDR3 nucleotides read TGTGCCAGCAGCGACTCCCCGGGCCAGCCTGAAGCTTTCTTT. The chain employs TRBV11-3 and TRBJ1-1; the D is unclear. The length of the CDR3 is 14 residues. Germline lookup yields CDR1 SGHNT and CDR2 YENEEA. The ends were cut back, 5 bases at V and 6 bases at J, with 16 bases in the middle. The whole variable domain, filled in from reference TRBV11-3 and TRBJ1-1, reads EAGVVQSPRYKIIEKKQPVAFWCNPISGHNTLYWYLQNLGQGPELLIRYENEEAVDDSQLPKDRFSAERLKGVDSTLKIQPAELGDSAVYLCASSDSPGQPEAFFGQGTRLTVV.

This clone was seen a handful of times. The gene calls are TRBV19 and TRBJ1-2; TRBD1 aligns across 9 bases. CDR1 is LNHDA and CDR2 is SQIVND in the germline V gene (reference sequence). This CDR3 comprises 14 residues. The trim removed 7 bases at V and 1 base at J, leaving 4 bases unmatched. CDR3 sequence: CASTWTGVNYGYTF. As DNA, the CDR3 is TGTGCCAGTACGTGGACAGGGGTTAACTATGGCTACACCTTC.

The chain combines TRBV6-5 with TRBJ1-2, with D uncertain. CDR3 length equals 13 residues. CDR1 MNHEY and CDR2 SVGAGI come from the germline V gene. V was clipped by 0 bases and J by 4 bases, with 6 bases between them. The CDR3: CASSYSQIYGYTF. The CDR3 region has the DNA TGTGCCAGCAGTTACTCGCAGATCTATGGCTACACCTTC.

This chain links TRBV29-1 with TRBJ1-1; D ambiguous. CDR3 length: 14 amino acids. The V end lost 0 bases, the J end lost 4 bases, and 12 bases lay between the germline ends. Per germline, CDR1 SQVTM and CDR2 ANQGSEA. The CDR3: CSVEDSGWSTEAFF. In nucleotides, the CDR3 is TGCAGCGTTGAAGATAGCGGGTGGAGCACTGAAGCTTTCTTT.

The chain joins TRBV7-9 to TRBJ2-6; D unresolved. Germline V CDR1 and CDR2: SEHNR, FQNEAQ (reference sequence). The V gene lost 8 bases and the J gene lost 1 base, with 6 bases spanning the gap. The CDR3 length is 13 residues. The CDR3 region is CASPISGANVLTF. The DNA for the CDR3 is TGTGCCAGCCCAATTTCTGGGGCCAACGTCCTGACTTTC.

The V gene is TRBV2, the J gene TRBJ1-2; 8 bases line up with TRBD1. CDR3 size: 13 residues. Germline values: CDR1 SNHLY, CDR2 FYNNEI. The J segment lost 6 bases and the V segment lost 9 bases, leaving 9 bases of the junction unmatched. CDR3 coding DNA: TGTGCCAGTACCCCAGGGGGCGCAGATGGCTACACCTTC. Protein product: CASTPGGADGYTF.